A single sample is the source of the 17 T cell receptor beta chains below, sequenced in a study of T-cell reconstitution after alpha-beta-depleted transplantation in children. A library of TCRbeta sequences, prepared with unique molecular identifiers, was generated. MiXCR, run by TCRdb on the PCR reads, gives a single entry per CDR3 protein. The data show roughly 50,000 distinct CDR3 sequences, 44% seen once. The specimen comprised PBMCs, mostly from graft donor cells, sampled 360 days after TCRalphabeta/CD19-depleted stem cell transplant. Every receptor here comes from a male patient between 5 and 17 years old who had a stem cell transplant for acute lymphoblastic leukemia, so the T cells may come from the graft donor.

This clonotype occurred a few times. This chain connects TRBV12-3 or TRBV12-4 to TRBJ2-7, with 8 positions matching TRBD2. V was pared by 5 bases and J by 3 bases, with 9 bases of the junction left unmatched. This CDR3 comprises 15 residues. As DNA, the CDR3 is TGTGCCAGCAGTGGAAGCGGGGGAGAACGCTACGAGCAGTACTTC. This sequence encodes CASSGSGGERYEQYF.

This clonotype was detected only a few times. This rearrangement joins TRBV28 to TRBJ2-1; 10 nucleotides match TRBD2. The CDR3 has 13 residues. V lost 6 bases to trimming and J lost 7 bases; unmatched junction nucleotides: 3. Germline assignment: CDR1 MDHEN and CDR2 SYDVKM. For the CDR3, the DNA is TGTGCCAGCAGCCCTAGCGGGAGAAATGAGCAGTTCTTC. This codes for CASSPSGRNEQFF.

The V and J genes are TRBV7-8 and TRBJ2-2; D unclear. With 0 bases removed from V and 8 bases from J, the gap between germline ends came to 4 bases. Germline CDR1 SGHVS, CDR2 FQNEAQ. The CDR3 totals 12 residues. DNA for the CDR3: TGTGCCAGCAGCTTAGCTGGGGGGGAGCTGTTTTTT. Translated: CASSLAGGELFF.

The V and J genes are TRBV29-1 and TRBJ2-2; D perhaps matches TRBD2 (6 bases). Germline loops: CDR1 SQVTM, CDR2 ANQGSEA. The V and J ends lost 7 bases and 1 base respectively, with 13 bases between them. This CDR3 has 14 residues. The CDR3 DNA is TGCAGCGCAACCCTTAGCGGGAACACCGGGGAGCTGTTTTTT. Translated, it gives CSATLSGNTGELFF.

The V call is TRBV12-3 or TRBV12-4, the J call TRBJ2-1; no reliable D call. V gave up 2 bases and J gave up 7 bases, with 12 bases separating them. The CDR3 has 14 residues. CDR3 sequence reads: CASSLRQYYNEQFF. The DNA for the CDR3 is TGTGCCAGCAGTTTACGGCAGTATTATAATGAGCAGTTCTTC.

This clonotype was seen a few times. At one boundary the junction diverges from the germline segment, which might be a read error. The chain combines TRBV12-3 or TRBV12-4 with TRBJ2-1; 11 nucleotides match TRBD2. CDR3 length equals 16 residues. The CDR3 is CASSVAGGPDDNEQFF. In DNA, the CDR3 is TGTGCCAGCAGTGTAGCGGGAGGGCCCGACGACAATGAGCAGTTCTTC.

A few counts support this clonotype. J is TRBJ1-5 and V is TRBV6-2 or TRBV6-3; D gene uncertain. Germline CDR1 MNHEY, CDR2 SVGEGT. CDR3 length: 12 residues. Trimming removed 4 bases at V and 9 bases at J, with 10 bases between. Here the CDR3 DNA reads TGTGCCAGCAGTTTGGCCCTAGGGCCCCAGCATTTT. Protein: CASSLALGPQHF.

The chain employs TRBV27 and TRBJ2-7; D may be TRBD1 (5 bases). Looked up from germline, CDR1 is MNHEY and CDR2 is SMNVEV (reference sequence). CDR3 size: 12 residues. The V and J ends lost 5 bases and 4 bases respectively, with 9 bases between them. Here the CDR3 reads CASSPQGYEQYF. The DNA for the CDR3 is TGTGCCAGCAGTCCCCAGGGTTACGAGCAGTACTTC.

This clonotype was counted a few times. This chain connects TRBV7-9 to TRBJ2-7, with 7 positions matching TRBD1. The CDR3 sequence is 14 residues long. V shed 4 bases, J shed 3 bases, and the junction held 6 bases outside the gene matches. Germline-derived CDR1 and CDR2 are SEHNR and FQNEAQ (reference sequence). CDR3 coding DNA: TGTGCCAGCAGCTCATACCGGGACAGCTACGAGCAGTACTTC. This encodes CASSSYRDSYEQYF.

The genes are TRBV20-1 and TRBJ2-1; 11 bases agree with TRBD2. This CDR3 has 22 amino acids. Germline CDR1 reads DFQATT; CDR2 reads SNEGSKA (reference sequence). Trimming at V came to 6 bases and at J to 6 bases, leaving 31 bases not matched to a gene. In DNA, the CDR3 is TGCAGTGCGGGCAGGAGGGGAGGGCAGGGGCAAACTAGCGGGAGATTTGTCAATGAGCAGTTCTTC. The encoded protein is CSAGRRGGQGQTSGRFVNEQFF.

Details on this clonotype: A read error may explain this, as a much larger clone is one base away. This likely comes from a read error, as the CDR3 has no conserved phenylalanine or tryptophan at its end. The chain links TRBV6-2 or TRBV6-3 to TRBJ2-7; D is uncertain. Trimming stripped 7 bases from V and 1 base from J, with 11 bases between. Germline V lookup: CDR1 MNHEY, CDR2 SVGEGT. The CDR3 runs to 13 residues. CDR3 sequence reads: CASTERLSYEQYY. In DNA, the CDR3 is TGTGCCAGCACAGAGAGACTTTCCTACGAGCAGTACTAC.

This clonotype was seen a few times. V gene TRBV29-1 combines with J gene TRBJ2-5; D gene unclear. CDR3 length equals 14 residues. V gave up 4 bases and J gave up 3 bases, with 15 bases separating them. CDR1 and CDR2 from the germline V gene are SQVTM and ANQGSEA. The chain's CDR3 is CSVVLGPIEETQYF. DNA of the CDR3: TGCAGCGTTGTCCTAGGCCCTATAGAAGAGACCCAGTACTTC.

The chain is built from TRBV3-1 and TRBJ2-1; 11 nucleotides agree with TRBD2. Germline V lookup: CDR1 LGHDT, CDR2 YNNKEL (reference sequence). This CDR3 comprises 17 residues. With 11 bases clipped from V and 4 bases from J, the junction kept 16 bases outside the gene matches. CDR3 coding DNA: TGTGCCTCCAGCCAAGTTCTAGCGGGGGGCCCGTACAATGAGCAGTTCTTC. It specifies CASSQVLAGGPYNEQFF.

V is TRBV12-3 or TRBV12-4 and J is TRBJ2-7; no firm D call. This CDR3 is 12 amino acids long. Trimming cost V 4 bases and J 3 bases, with 7 bases left between them. CDR3 bases: TGTGCCAGCAGTTATGGCCGCTACGAGCAGTACTTC. Protein: CASSYGRYEQYF.

Worth noting for this clonotype: At one end the junction does not follow the germline gene, possibly because of a read error. V gene TRBV12-3 or TRBV12-4 combines with J gene TRBJ2-1; D not certain. The CDR3 is 11 residues long. This chain's CDR3 is CASSLGGIWVF. The CDR3 DNA reads TGTGCCAGCAGTTTAGGGGGTATCTGGGTCTTC.

This clonotype was seen a handful of times. V gene TRBV2 combines with J gene TRBJ2-6; D gene ambiguous. This CDR3 spans 14 amino acids. Germline-derived CDR1 and CDR2 are SNHLY and FYNNEI. V was clipped by 8 bases and J by 0 bases, with 8 bases between them. The CDR3 DNA sequence: TGTGCCAGCGTCGGATTCTCTGGGGCCAACGTCCTGACTTTC. Its translation is CASVGFSGANVLTF. Looking up the rest from reference TRBV2 and TRBJ2-6 gives the full variable domain: EPEVTQTPSHQVTQMGQEVILRCVPISNHLYFYWYRQILGQKVEFLVSFYNNEISEKSEIFDDQFSVERPDGSNFTLKIRSTKLEDSAMYFCASVGFSGANVLTFGAGSRLTVL.

This clonotype has just a few counts. The chain employs TRBV3-1 and TRBJ2-1; no reliable D call. CDR1 and CDR2 from the germline V gene are LGHDT and YNNKEL (reference sequence). The CDR3 spans 16 residues. V lost 0 bases and J 3 bases, leaving 12 bases between the germline ends. CDR3 residues: CASSQDPVSYYNEQFF. The CDR3 nucleotides are TGTGCCAGCAGCCAAGACCCGGTCTCATACTACAATGAGCAGTTCTTC.